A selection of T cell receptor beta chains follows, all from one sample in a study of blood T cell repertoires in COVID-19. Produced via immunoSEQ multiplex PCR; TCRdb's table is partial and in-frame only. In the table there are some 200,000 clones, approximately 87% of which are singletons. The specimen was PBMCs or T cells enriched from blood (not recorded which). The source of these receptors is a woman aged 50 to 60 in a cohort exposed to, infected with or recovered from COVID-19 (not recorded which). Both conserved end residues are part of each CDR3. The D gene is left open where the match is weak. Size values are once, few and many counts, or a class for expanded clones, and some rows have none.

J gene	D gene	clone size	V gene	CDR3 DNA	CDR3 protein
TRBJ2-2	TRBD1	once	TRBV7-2	TGTGCCAGCAGCTTAGGGGGACAGGGTTTCCCCGGGGAGCTGTTTTTT	CASSLGGQGFPGELFF
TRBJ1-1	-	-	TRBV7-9	TGTGCCAGCAGCTTAGTAGACAGCCCTTACACTGAAGCTTTCTTT	CASSLVDSPYTEAFF
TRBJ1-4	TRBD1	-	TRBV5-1	TGCGCCAGCAGCTCCGGACAGGCTCTAAGACTTGAAAAACTGTTTTTT	CASSSGQALRLEKLFF
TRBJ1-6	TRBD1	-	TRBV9	TGTGCCAGCAGCGTAGAAAGACAGGGCAATAATTCACCCCTCCACTTT	CASSVERQGNNSPLHF
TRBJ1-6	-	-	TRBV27	TGTGCCAGCAGCTACCGGGGAGTGGATATAATCTATAATTCACCCCTCCACTTT	CASSYRGVDIIYNSPLHF
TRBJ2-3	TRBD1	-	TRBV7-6	TGTGCCAGCAGCTTGTATGACAGGGGACCCCCCGTTACGCAGTATTTT	CASSLYDRGPPVTQYF
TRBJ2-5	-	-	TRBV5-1	TGCGCCAGCAGCTTCGGGGGTCCCCAAGAGACCCAGTACTTC	CASSFGGPQETQYF
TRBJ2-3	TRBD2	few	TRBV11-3	TGTGCCAGCAGCTTAGACAACCCCGGTAGCGGGGGCACGGATACGCAGTATTTT	CASSLDNPGSGGTDTQYF
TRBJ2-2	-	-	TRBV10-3	TGTGCCATCAGACTACAGGGGAACACCGGGGAGCTGTTTTTT	CAIRLQGNTGELFF
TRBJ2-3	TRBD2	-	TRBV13	TGTGCCAGCAGCAAAGGACTAGCTGCAAGCACAGATACGCAGTATTTT	CASSKGLAASTDTQYF
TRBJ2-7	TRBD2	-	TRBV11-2	TGTGCCAGCAGCCAACCCGACGCAGTCGGCCTAGCGGGAACCTACGAGCAGTACTTC	CASSQPDAVGLAGTYEQYF
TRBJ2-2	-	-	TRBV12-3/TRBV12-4	TGTGCCAGCAGTTTCAGGGGCACCGGGGAGCTGTTTTTT	CASSFRGTGELFF
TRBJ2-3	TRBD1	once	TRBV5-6	TGTGCCAGCACCGAGACAGGGGCGGCAGATACGCAGTATTTT	CASTETGAADTQYF
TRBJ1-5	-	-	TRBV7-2	TGTGCCAGCAGCTTAGGCAGGGCTAGCAATCAGCCCCAGCATTTT	CASSLGRASNQPQHF
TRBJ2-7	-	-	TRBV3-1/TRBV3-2	TGTGCCAGCAGCCCCGGACTCATCCCCACCCTCTACGAGCAGTACTTC	CASSPGLIPTLYEQYF
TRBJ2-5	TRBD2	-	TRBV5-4	TGTGCCAGCAGCTTCTATGGGGACGTACTAGCGGGGGCAAACCGAGAGACCCAGTACTTC	CASSFYGDVLAGANRETQYF
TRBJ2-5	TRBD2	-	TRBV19	TGTGCCAGTAGCCCCACTCCCGGGACTAGCGGGGGGCAAGAGACCCAGTACTTC	CASSPTPGTSGGQETQYF
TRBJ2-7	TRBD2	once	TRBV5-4	TGTGCCAGCAGCTTGGCGATACTAGCGGGGACTTCCTACGAGCAGTACTTC	CASSLAILAGTSYEQYF
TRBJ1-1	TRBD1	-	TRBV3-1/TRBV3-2	TGTGCCAGCACCTCAACGACAGGGGGTTCGAACACTGAAGCTTTCTTT	CASTSTTGGSNTEAFF
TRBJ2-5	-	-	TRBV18	TGTGCCAGCTCACCACCGACAGCAGAGACCCAGTACTTC	CASSPPTAETQYF
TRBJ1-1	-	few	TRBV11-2	TGTGCCAGCAGCTCCACAGACGGGAACACTGAAGCTTTCTTT	CASSSTDGNTEAFF
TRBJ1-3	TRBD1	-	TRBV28	TGTGCCAGCAGTTCGTTCACGACAGGGGCATATGGAAACACCATATATTTT	CASSSFTTGAYGNTIYF
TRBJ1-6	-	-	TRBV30	TGTGCCTGGAGTGTACTAGTTGGTACCCTCCACTTT	CAWSVLVGTLHF
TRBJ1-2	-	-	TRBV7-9	TGTGCCAGCAGCGCCAGGGATTCCTATGGCTACACCTTC	CASSARDSYGYTF
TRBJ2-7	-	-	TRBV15	TGTGCCACCAGCTCCCGAACAGCGGGCGAGCAGTACTTC	CATSSRTAGEQYF
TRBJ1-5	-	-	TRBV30	TGTGCCTGGAGTGGTTTGTCGCAGGGGAATCAGCCCCAGCATTTT	CAWSGLSQGNQPQHF
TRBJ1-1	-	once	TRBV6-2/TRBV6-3	TGTGCCAGCAGTTACGCGCACCCGGGGGTTACGAACACTGAAGCTTTCTTT	CASSYAHPGVTNTEAFF
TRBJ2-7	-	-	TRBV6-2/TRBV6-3	TGTGCCAGCAGTTACCGGGTGGGCTACGAGCAGTACTTC	CASSYRVGYEQYF
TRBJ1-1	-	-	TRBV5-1	TGCGCCAGCAGCTTGGTGGCCCAGAACACTGAAGCTTTCTTT	CASSLVAQNTEAFF